Below are 12 T cell receptor beta chains sequenced from a single sample in a study of OX40 agonist ivuxolimab in advanced cancers. The library was obtained by the immunoSEQ multiplex PCR assay. Sourced from immuneACCESS, this table was stored by TCRdb with only in-frame sequences that have V and J called. A share of the clones is absent; for the studies checked, an unresolved V gene accounts for under half, and the remainder has no known explanation. This sample has around 92,000 clones in its table, and about 92% of those were observed once. The leading ten clones occupy around 0.28% of the sample. Sequencing was performed on CD4+ or CD8+ T cells sorted from blood, taken in a trial of the OX40 agonist ivuxolimab. These receptors were obtained from an adult with an advanced solid tumor such as melanoma, head and neck, liver or kidney cancer.

This sequence joins TRBV4-2 and TRBJ2-1; 8 nucleotides line up with TRBD2. This CDR3 has 16 residues. Trimming cost V 4 bases and J 6 bases; bases outside gene matches: 11. Looked up from germline, CDR1 is LGHNA and CDR2 is YNFKEQ. This CDR3 reads CASSLRAGDFPNEQFF. The CDR3 region has the DNA TGTGCCAGCAGCCTGAGAGCGGGAGATTTCCCCAATGAGCAGTTCTTC.

CDR3 sequence: CASSFQETQYF. The CDR3 DNA sequence: TGTGCCAGCAGTTTTCAAGAGACCCAGTACTTC. The chain combines TRBV6-6 with TRBJ2-5; no firm D call. The CDR3 covers 11 residues. Trimming pared 4 bases from V and 2 bases from J, leaving 2 bases between. CDR1 MNHNY and CDR2 SVGAGI come from the germline V gene (reference sequence).

The gene calls are TRBV2 and TRBJ2-7, with TRBD1 matching 7 bases. Germline CDR1 SNHLY, CDR2 FYNNEI. The CDR3 is 14 amino acids. With 2 bases clipped from V and 1 base from J, the junction kept 2 bases outside the gene matches. The CDR3 DNA follows: TGTGCCAGCAGTGAACAGGGGGTGTCCTACGAGCAGTACGTC. It specifies CASSEQGVSYEQYV.

The chain combines TRBV18 with TRBJ2-1; TRBD2 matches 10 bases. Germline loops: CDR1 KGHSH, CDR2 LQKENI. The V and J ends lost 2 bases and 7 bases, in that order; junction bases with no gene match: 8. CDR3 size: 16 residues. The DNA for the CDR3 is TGTGCCAGCTCACCAGTGAGGGGAGCGGGAGGGAATGAGCAGTTCTTC. Translated, it gives CASSPVRGAGGNEQFF.

This chain uses TRBV15 with TRBJ2-4; 8 bases are shared with TRBD2. The CDR3 has 13 amino acids. CDR1 is LNHNV and CDR2 is YYDKDF in the germline V gene (reference sequence). J lost 7 bases, V lost 8 bases, and 7 bases had no gene match. As DNA, the CDR3 is TGTGCCACCGGGGCGGGAGGAGCTAACATTCAGTACTTC. It specifies CATGAGGANIQYF.

The chain couples TRBV11-3 to TRBJ1-2; tentative D call: TRBD1 (5 bases). CDR1 and CDR2 from the germline V gene are SGHNT and YENEEA. Trimming removed 4 bases at V and 6 bases at J, with 21 bases between. The CDR3 extends over 16 amino acids. CDR3: CASSSTIYPGHHGYTF. CDR3 in DNA: TGTGCCAGCAGCTCTACGATCTATCCAGGGCATCATGGCTACACCTTC.

The V gene is TRBV28, the J gene TRBJ1-6; 7 bases agree with TRBD1. Trimming took 7 bases from V and 10 from J; bases not matched to a gene: 7. Germline CDR1 MDHEN, CDR2 SYDVKM. The CDR3 covers 13 residues. The CDR3: CASITGAISPLHF. The CDR3 DNA sequence: TGTGCCAGCATCACAGGGGCAATATCACCCCTCCACTTT. Complete variable domain (other parts from reference TRBV28 and TRBJ1-6): DVKVTQSSRYLVKRTGEKVFLECVQDMDHENMFWYRQDPGLGLRLIYFSYDVKMKEKGDIPEGYSVSREKKERFSLILESASTNQTSMYLCASITGAISPLHFGNGTRLTVT.

The rearrangement joins TRBV5-1 to TRBJ1-1; 7 nucleotides match TRBD1. The CDR3 loop spans 14 amino acids. Germline V gives CDR1 SGHRS, CDR2 YFSETQ. V lost 4 bases, J lost 4 bases, and 7 bases stayed unmatched. CDR3 protein: CASSRGTVTTEAFF. Here the CDR3 DNA reads TGCGCCAGCAGCAGAGGGACAGTTACCACTGAAGCTTTCTTT.

For this clone: Compared with germline, one end of the junction differs, possibly owing to a read error. The J gene is TRBJ1-5, the V gene TRBV7-9; D call uncertain. The CDR3 is made up of 14 amino acids. Germline CDR1 is SEHNR and CDR2 is FQNEAQ (reference sequence). CDR3 DNA sequence: TGCGCCAGCAGCCAAGGCTTTCGGGATCAGCCCCAGCATTTT. Translated: CASSQGFRDQPQHF.

The chain employs TRBV19 and TRBJ1-2; 7 nucleotides align to TRBD1. The CDR3 is 15 residues long. J lost 2 bases, V lost 4 bases, and 7 bases had no gene match. Germline CDR1 is LNHDA and CDR2 is SQIVND (reference sequence). CDR3 in amino acids: CASSRPTGVNYGYTF. The CDR3 DNA is TGTGCCAGTAGTAGACCAACAGGGGTAAACTATGGCTACACCTTC. The full variable domain, its missing parts supplied by reference TRBV19 and TRBJ1-2, is DGGITQSPKYLFRKEGQNVTLSCEQNLNHDAMYWYRQDPGQGLRLIYYSQIVNDFQKGDIAEGYSVSREKKESFPLTVTSAQKNPTAFYLCASSRPTGVNYGYTFGSGTRLTVV.

The gene calls are TRBV4-1 and TRBJ1-4; D may be TRBD1 (6 bases). Trimming cost V 2 bases and J 8 bases, with 15 bases left between them. The CDR3 has 15 amino acids. From germline, CDR1 is MGHRA and CDR2 YSYEKL. The CDR3 sequence: CASSQPWGGAEKLFF. The CDR3 region has the DNA TGCGCCAGCAGCCAACCCTGGGGGGGGGCGGAAAAACTGTTTTTT.

The V and J genes are TRBV6-1 and TRBJ2-1, with 7 bases lining up with TRBD1. V was clipped by 5 bases and J by 4 bases; unmatched bases: 5. The CDR3 is made up of 14 amino acids. Per germline, CDR1 MNHNS and CDR2 SASEGT. This chain's CDR3 is CASSRDSQYNEQFF. The CDR3 bases are TGTGCCAGCAGTCGGGACAGCCAATACAATGAGCAGTTCTTC.